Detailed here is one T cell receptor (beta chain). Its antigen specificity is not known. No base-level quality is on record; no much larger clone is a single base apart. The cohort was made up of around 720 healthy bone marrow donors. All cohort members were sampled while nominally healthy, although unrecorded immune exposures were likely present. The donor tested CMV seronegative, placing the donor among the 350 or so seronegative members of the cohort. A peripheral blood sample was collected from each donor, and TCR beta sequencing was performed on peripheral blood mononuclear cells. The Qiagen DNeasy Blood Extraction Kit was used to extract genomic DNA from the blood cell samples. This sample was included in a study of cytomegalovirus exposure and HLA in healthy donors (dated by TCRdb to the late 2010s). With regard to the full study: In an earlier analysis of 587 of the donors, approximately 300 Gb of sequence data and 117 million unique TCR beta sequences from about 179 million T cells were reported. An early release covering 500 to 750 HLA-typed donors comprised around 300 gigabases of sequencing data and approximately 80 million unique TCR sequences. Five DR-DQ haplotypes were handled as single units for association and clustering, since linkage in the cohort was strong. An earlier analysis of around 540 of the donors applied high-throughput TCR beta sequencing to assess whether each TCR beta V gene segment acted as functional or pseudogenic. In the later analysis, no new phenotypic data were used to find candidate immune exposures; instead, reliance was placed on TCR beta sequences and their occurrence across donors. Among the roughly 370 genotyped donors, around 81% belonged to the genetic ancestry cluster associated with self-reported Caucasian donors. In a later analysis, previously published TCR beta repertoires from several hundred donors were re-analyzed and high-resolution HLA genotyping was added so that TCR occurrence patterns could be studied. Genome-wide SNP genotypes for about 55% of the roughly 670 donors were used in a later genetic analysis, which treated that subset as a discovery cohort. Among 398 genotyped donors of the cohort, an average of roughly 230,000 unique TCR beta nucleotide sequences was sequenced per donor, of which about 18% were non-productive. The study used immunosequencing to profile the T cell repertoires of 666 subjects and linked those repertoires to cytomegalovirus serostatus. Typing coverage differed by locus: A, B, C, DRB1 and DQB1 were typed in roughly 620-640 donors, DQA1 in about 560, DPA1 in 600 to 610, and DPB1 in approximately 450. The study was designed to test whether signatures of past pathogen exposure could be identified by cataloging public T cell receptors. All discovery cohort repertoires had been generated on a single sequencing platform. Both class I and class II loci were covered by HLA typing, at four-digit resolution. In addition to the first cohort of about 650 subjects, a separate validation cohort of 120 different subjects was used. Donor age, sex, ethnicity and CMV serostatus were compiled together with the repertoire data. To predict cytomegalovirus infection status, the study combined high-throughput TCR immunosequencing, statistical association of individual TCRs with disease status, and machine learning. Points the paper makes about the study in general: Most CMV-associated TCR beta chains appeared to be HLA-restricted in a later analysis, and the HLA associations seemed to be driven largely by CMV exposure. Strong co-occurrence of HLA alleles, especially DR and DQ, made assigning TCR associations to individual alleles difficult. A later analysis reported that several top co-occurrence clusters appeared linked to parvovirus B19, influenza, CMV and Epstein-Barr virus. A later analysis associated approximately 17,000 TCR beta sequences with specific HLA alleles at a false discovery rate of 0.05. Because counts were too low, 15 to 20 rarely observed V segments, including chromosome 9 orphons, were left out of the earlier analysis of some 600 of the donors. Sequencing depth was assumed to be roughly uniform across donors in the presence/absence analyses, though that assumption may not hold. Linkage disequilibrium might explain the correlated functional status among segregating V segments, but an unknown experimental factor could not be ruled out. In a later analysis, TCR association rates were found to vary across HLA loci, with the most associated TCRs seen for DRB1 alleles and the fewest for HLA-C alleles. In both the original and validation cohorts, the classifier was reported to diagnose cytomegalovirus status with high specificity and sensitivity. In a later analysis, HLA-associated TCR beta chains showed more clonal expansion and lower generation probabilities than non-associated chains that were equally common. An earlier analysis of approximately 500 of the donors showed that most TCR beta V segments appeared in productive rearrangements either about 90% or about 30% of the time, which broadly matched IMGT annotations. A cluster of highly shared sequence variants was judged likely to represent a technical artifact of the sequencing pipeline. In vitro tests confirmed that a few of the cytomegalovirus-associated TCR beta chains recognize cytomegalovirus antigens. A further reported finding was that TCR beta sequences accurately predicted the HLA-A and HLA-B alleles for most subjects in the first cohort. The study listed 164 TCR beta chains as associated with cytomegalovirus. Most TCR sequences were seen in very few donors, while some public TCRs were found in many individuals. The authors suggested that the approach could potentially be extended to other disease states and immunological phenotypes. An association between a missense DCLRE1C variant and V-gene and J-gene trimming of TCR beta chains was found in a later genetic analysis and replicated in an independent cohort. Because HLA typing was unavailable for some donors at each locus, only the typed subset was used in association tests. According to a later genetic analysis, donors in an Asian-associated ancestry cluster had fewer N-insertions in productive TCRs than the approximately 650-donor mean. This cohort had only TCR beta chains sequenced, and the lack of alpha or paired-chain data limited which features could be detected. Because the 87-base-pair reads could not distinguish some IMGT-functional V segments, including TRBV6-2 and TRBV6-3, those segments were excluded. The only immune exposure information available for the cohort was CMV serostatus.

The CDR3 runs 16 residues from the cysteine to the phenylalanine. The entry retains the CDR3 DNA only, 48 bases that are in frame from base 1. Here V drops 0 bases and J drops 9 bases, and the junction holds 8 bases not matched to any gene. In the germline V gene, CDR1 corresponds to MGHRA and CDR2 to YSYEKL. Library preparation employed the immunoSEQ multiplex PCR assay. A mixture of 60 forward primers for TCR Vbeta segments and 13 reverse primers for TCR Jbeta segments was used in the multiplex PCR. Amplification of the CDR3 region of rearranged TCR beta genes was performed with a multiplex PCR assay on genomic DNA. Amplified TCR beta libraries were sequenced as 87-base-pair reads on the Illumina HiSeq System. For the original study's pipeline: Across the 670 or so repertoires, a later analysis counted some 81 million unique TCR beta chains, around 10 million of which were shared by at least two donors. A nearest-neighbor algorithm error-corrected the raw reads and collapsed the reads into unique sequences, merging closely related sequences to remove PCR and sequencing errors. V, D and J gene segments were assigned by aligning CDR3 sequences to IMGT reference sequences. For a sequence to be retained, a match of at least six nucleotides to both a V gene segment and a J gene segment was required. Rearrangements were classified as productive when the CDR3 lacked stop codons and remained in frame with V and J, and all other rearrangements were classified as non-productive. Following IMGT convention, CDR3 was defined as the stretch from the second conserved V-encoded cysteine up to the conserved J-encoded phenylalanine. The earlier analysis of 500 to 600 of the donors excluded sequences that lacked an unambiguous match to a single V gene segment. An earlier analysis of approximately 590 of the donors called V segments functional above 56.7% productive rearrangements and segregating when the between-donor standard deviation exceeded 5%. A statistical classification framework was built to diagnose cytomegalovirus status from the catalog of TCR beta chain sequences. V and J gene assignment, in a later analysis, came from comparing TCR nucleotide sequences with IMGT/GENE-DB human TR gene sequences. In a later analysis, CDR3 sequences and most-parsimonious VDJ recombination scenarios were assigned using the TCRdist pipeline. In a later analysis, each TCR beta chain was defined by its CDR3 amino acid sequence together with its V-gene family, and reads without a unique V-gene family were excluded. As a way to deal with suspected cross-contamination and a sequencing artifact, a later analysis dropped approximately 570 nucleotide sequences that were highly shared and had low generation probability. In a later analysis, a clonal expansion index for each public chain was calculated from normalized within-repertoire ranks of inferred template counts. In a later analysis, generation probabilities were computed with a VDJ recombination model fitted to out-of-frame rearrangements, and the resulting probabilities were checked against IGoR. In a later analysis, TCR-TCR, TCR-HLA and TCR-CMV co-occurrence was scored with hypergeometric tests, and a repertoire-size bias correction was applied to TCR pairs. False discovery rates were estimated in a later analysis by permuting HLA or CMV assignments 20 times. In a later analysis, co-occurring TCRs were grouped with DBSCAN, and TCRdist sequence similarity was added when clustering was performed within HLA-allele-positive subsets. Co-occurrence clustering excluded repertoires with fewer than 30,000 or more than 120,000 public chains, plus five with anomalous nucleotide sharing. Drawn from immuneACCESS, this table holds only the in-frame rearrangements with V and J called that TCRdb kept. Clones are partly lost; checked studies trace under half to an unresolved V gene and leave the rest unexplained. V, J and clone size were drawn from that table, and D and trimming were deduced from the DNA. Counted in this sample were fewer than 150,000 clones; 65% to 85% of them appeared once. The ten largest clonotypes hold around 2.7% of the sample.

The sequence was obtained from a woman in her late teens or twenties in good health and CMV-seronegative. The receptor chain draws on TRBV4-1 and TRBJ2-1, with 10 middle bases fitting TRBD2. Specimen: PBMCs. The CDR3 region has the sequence CASSQEGLAGESEQFF. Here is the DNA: TGCGCCAGCAGCCAAGAAGGTCTAGCGGGAGAAAGTGAGCAGTTCTTC.